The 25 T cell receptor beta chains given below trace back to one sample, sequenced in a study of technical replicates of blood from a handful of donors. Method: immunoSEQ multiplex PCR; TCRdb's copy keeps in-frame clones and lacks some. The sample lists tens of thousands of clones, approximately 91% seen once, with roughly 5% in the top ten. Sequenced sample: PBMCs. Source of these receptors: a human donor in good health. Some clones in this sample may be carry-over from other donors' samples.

The CDR3, as DNA: TGTGCCAGCAGCGTAGCGGGAGTGGGAGAGACCCAGTACTTC. Its translation: CASSVAGVGETQYF. This chain links TRBV9 with TRBJ2-5; TRBD2 might be the D (6 bases). The V gene lost 0 bases and the J gene lost 4 bases, with 10 bases spanning the gap. The germline V gene has CDR1 SGDLS and CDR2 YYNGEE. This CDR3 comprises 14 residues. Together with reference TRBV9 and TRBJ2-5, the CDR3 gives the full variable domain: DSGVTQTPKHLITATGQRVTLRCSPRSGDLSVYWYQQSLDQGLQFLIQYYNGEERAKGNILERFSAQQFPDLHSELNLSSLELGDSALYFCASSVAGVGETQYFGPGTRLLVL.

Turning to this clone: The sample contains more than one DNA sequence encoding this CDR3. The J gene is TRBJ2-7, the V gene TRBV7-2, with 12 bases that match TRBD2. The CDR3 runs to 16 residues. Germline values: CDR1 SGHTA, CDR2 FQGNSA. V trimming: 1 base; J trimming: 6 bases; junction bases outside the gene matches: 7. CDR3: CASSLGLAGGQGEQYF. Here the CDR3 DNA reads TGTGCCAGCAGCTTAGGTCTAGCGGGGGGGCAGGGCGAGCAGTACTTC.

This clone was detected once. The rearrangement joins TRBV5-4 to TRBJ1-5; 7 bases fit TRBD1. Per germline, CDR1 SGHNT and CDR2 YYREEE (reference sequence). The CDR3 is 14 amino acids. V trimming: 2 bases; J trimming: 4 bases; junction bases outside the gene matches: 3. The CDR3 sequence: CASSLGGQNQPQHF. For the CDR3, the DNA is TGTGCCAGCAGCTTAGGGGGCCAAAATCAGCCCCAGCATTTT.

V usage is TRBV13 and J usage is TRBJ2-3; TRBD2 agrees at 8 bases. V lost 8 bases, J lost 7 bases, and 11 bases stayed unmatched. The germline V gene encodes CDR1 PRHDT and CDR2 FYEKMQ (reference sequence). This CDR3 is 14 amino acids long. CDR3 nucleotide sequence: TGTGCCAGCGGTGGACTAGCTCCGCCGAATACGCAGTATTTT. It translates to CASGGLAPPNTQYF.

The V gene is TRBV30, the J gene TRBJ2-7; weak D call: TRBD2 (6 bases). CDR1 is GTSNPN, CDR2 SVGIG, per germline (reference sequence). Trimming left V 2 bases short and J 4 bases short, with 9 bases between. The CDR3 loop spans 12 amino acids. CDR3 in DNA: TGTGCCTGGAGTCTCGGGAGTTACGAGCAGTACTTC. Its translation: CAWSLGSYEQYF.

Here the CDR3 reads CASSPNTGKNEKLFF. In DNA form, the CDR3 reads TGTGCCAGCAGCCCGAATACAGGAAAAAATGAAAAACTGTTTTTT. V and J are TRBV7-9 and TRBJ1-4, with D possibly matching TRBD1 (5 bases). The CDR3 has 15 residues. Trimming left V 5 bases short and J 5 bases short, with 15 bases between. Germline V gene sequence: CDR1 SEHNR, CDR2 FQNEAQ (reference sequence).

CDR3 bases: TGTGCCAGCAGTTACTCGAGCGGTTTAACCGGGGAGCTGTTTTTT. Translating gives CASSYSSGLTGELFF. The gene calls are TRBV6-5 and TRBJ2-2, with D maybe TRBD2 (5 bases). The length of the CDR3 is 15 residues. V shed 0 bases and J shed 5 bases, with 10 bases lying between them. Germline assignment: CDR1 MNHEY and CDR2 SVGAGI.

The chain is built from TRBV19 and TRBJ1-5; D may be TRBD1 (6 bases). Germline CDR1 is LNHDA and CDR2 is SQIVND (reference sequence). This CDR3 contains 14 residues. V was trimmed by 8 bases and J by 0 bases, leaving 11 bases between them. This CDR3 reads CASRGGFSNQPQHF. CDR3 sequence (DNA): TGTGCCAGTCGAGGGGGTTTTAGCAATCAGCCCCAGCATTTT.

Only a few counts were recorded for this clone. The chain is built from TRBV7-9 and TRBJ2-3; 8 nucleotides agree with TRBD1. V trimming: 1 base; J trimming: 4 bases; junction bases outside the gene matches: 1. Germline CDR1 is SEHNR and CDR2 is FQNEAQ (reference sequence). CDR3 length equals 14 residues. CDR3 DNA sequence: TGTGCCAGCAGCTTAGGACAGGGGTCAGATACGCAGTATTTT. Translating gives CASSLGQGSDTQYF.

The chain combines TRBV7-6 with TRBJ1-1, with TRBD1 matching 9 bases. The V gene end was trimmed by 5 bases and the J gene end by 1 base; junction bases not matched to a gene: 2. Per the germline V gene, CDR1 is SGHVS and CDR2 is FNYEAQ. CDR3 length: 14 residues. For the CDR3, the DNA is TGTGCCAGCAGCGCGGGACAGGGGAACACTGAAGCTTTCTTT. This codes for CASSAGQGNTEAFF.

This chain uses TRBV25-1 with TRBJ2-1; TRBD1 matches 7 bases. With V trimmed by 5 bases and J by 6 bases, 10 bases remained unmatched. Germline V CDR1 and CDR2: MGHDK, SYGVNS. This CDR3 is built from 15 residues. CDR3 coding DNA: TGTGCCAGCAGTTCGGCGCTCCCAGGGGGCAATGAGCAGTTCTTC. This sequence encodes CASSSALPGGNEQFF.

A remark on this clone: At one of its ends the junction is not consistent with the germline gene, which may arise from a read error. CDR3 region: CASSFAWTGSTQPQHF. CDR3 coding DNA: TGTGCCAGTAGCTTCGCCTGGACAGGGAGCACTCAGCCCCAGCATTTT. The chain combines TRBV19 with TRBJ1-5, with 8 nucleotides matching TRBD1. This CDR3 has 16 amino acids. Germline V gene lookup returns CDR1 LNHDA and CDR2 SQIVND (reference sequence).

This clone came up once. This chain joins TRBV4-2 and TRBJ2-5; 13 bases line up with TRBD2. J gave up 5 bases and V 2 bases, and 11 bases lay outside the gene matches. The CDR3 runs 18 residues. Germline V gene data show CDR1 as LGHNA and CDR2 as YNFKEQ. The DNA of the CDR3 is TGTGCCAGCAGCCAAATGGGACTAGCGGGACTCTCCGGGGAGACCCAGTACTTC. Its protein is CASSQMGLAGLSGETQYF.

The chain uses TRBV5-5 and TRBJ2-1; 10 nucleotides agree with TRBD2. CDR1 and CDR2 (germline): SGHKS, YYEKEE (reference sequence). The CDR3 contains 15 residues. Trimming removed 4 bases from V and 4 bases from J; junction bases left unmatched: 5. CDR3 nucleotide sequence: TGTGCCAGCAGCCCGGGACTAGCGATTTACAATGAGCAGTTCTTC. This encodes CASSPGLAIYNEQFF.

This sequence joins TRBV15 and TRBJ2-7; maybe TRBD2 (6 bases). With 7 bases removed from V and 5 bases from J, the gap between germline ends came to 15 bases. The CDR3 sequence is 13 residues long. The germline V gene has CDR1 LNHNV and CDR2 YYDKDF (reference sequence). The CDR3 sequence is CATTPFSGDEQYF. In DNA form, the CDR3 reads TGTGCCACCACCCCTTTCTCGGGGGACGAGCAGTACTTC.

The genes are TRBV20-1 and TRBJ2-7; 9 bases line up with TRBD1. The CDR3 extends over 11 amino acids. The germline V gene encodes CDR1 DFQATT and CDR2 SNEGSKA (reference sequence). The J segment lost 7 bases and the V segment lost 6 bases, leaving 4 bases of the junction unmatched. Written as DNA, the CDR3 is TGCAGTGCGGACAGGGGTGTGGAGCAGTACTTC. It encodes CSADRGVEQYF.

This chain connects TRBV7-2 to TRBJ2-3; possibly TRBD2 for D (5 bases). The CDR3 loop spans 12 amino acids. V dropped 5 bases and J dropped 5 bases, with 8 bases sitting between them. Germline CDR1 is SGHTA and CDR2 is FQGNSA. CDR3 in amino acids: CASSREGDTQYF. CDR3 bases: TGTGCCAGCAGCCGTGAGGGAGATACGCAGTATTTT.

CDR3 protein: CASSYGRGNTIYF. In DNA, the CDR3 is TGTGCCAGCAGTTACGGCAGAGGAAACACCATATATTTT. J is TRBJ1-3 and V is TRBV6-5, with D hard to call. Germline-derived CDR1 and CDR2 are MNHEY and SVGAGI. CDR3 length: 13 residues. V lost 2 bases to trimming and J lost 4 bases, with 6 bases between them.

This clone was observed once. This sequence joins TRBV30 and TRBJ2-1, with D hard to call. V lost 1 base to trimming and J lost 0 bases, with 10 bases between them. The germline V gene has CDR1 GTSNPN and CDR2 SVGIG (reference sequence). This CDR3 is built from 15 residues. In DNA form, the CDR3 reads TGTGCCTGGAGTGGAGGAATGAGCTCCTACAATGAGCAGTTCTTC. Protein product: CAWSGGMSSYNEQFF.

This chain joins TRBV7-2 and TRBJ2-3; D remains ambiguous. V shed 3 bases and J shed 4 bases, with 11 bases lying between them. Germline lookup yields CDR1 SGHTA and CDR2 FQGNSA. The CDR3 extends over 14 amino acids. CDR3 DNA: TGTGCCAGCAGCTTCACCCGACTCTCAGATACGCAGTATTTT. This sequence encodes CASSFTRLSDTQYF.

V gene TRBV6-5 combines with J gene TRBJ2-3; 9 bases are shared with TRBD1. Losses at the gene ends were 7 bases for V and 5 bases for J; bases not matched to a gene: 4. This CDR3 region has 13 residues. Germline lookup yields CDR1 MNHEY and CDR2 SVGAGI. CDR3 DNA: TGTGCCAGCATGACGGGACAGGGAGATACGCAGTATTTT. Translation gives CASMTGQGDTQYF.

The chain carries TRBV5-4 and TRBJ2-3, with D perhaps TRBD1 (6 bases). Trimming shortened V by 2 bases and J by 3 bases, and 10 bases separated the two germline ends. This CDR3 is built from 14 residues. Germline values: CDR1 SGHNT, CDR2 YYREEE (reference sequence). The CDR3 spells CASSLDRPTDTQYF. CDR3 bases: TGTGCCAGCAGCTTAGACAGGCCGACAGATACGCAGTATTTT.

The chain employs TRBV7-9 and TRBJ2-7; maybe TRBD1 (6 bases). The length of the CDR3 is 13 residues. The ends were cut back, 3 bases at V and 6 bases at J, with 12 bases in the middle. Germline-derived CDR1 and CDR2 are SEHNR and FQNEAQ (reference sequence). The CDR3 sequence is CASSFTTGSEQYF. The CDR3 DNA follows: TGTGCCAGCAGCTTTACCACAGGGAGCGAGCAGTACTTC.

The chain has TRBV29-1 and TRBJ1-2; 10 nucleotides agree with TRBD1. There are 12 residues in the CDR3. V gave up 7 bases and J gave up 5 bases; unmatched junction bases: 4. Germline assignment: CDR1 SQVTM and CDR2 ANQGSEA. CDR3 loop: CSARQGAYGYTF. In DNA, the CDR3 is TGCAGCGCTAGACAGGGGGCTTATGGCTACACCTTC. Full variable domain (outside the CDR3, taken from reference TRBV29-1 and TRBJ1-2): SAVISQKPSRDICQRGTSLTIQCQVDSQVTMMFWYRQQPGQSLTLIATANQGSEATYESGFVIDKFPISRPNLTFSTLTVSNMSPEDSSIYLCSARQGAYGYTFGSGTRLTVV.

This CDR3 reads CASSDQGGYEQYF. In nucleotides, the CDR3 is TGTGCCAGCAGCGATCAGGGCGGCTACGAGCAGTACTTC. The rearrangement uses TRBV7-7 and TRBJ2-7; a weak D match, TRBD1 (5 bases). V lost 5 bases and J lost 3, with 11 bases in between. This CDR3 has 13 amino acids. Looked up from germline, CDR1 is SSHAT and CDR2 is FNYEAQ (reference sequence). Combining the CDR3 with reference TRBV7-7 and TRBJ2-7 gives the whole variable domain GAGVSQSPRYKVTKRGQDVTLRCDPISSHATLYWYQQALGQGPEFLTYFNYEAQPDKSGLPSDRFSAERPEGSISTLTIQRTEQRDSAMYRCASSDQGGYEQYFGPGTRLTVT.